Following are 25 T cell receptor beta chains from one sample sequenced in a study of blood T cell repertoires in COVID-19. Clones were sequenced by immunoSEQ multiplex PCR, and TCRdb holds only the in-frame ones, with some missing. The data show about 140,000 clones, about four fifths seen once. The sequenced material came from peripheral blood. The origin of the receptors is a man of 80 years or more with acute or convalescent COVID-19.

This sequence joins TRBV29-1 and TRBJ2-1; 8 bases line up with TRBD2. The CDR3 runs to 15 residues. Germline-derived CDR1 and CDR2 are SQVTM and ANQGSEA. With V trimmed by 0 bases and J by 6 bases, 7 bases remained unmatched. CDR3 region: CSVEETGAGVNEQFF. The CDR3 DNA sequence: TGCAGCGTTGAAGAGACGGGAGCGGGGGTCAATGAGCAGTTCTTC.

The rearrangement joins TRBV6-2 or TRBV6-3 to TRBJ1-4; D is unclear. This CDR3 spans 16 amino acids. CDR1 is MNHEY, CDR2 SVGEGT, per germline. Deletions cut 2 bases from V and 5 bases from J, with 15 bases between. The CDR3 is CASSYPGGSKNEKLFF. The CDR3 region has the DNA TGTGCCAGCAGTTACCCAGGAGGGTCGAAAAATGAAAAACTGTTTTTT.

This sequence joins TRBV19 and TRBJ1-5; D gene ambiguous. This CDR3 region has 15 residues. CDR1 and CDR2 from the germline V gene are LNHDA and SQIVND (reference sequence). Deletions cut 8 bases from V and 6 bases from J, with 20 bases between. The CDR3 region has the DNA TGTGCCAGTCGTAGTGGCTCGGGTTTCAGTCAGCCCCAGCATTTT. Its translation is CASRSGSGFSQPQHF. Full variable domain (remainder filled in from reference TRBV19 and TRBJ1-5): DGGITQSPKYLFRKEGQNVTLSCEQNLNHDAMYWYRQDPGQGLRLIYYSQIVNDFQKGDIAEGYSVSREKKESFPLTVTSAQKNPTAFYLCASRSGSGFSQPQHFGDGTRLSIL.

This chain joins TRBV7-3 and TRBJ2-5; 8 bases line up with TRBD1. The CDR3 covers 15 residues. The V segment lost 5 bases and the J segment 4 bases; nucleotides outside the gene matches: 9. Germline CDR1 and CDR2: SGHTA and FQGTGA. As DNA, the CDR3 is TGTGCCAGCAGCCGCGGGACAGGCAGGGGAGAGACCCAGTACTTC. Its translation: CASSRGTGRGETQYF.

CDR3 protein: CASSPDLVQYF. The CDR3 DNA reads TGTGCCAGCAGCCCGGACTTGGTGCAGTACTTC. The chain recombines TRBV7-2 with TRBJ2-7, with D perhaps matching TRBD2 (5 bases). The germline V gene has CDR1 SGHTA and CDR2 FQGNSA. Trimming left V 5 bases short and J 9 bases short, with 11 bases between. This CDR3 is built from 11 residues.

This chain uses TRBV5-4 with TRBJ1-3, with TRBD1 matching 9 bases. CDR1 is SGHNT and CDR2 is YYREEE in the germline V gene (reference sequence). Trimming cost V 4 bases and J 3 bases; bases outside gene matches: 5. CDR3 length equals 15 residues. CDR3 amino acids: CASSIQGAGGNTIYF. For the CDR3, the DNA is TGTGCCAGCAGCATACAGGGGGCAGGTGGAAACACCATATATTTT.

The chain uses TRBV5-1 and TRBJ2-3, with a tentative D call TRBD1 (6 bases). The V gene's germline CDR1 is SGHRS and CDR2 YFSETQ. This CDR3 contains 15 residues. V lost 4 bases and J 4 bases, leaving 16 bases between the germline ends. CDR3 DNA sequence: TGCGCCAGCAGCCCATCAGGGGTTCTCGCAGATACGCAGTATTTT. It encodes CASSPSGVLADTQYF.

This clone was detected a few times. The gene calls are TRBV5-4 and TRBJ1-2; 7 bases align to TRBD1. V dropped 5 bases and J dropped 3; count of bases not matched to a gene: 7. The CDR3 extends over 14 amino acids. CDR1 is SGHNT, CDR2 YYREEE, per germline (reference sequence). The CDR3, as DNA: TGTGCCAGCAGTCGAGACAGGGCAGACTATGGCTACACCTTC. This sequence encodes CASSRDRADYGYTF.

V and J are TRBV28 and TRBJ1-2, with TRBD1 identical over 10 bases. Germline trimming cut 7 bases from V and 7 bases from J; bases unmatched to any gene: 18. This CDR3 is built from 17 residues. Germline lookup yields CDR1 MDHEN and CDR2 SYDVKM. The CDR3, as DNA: TGTGCCAGCACCCAACCCGATTCGACAGGGGGCCTCCGTGGCTACACCTTC. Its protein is CASTQPDSTGGLRGYTF.

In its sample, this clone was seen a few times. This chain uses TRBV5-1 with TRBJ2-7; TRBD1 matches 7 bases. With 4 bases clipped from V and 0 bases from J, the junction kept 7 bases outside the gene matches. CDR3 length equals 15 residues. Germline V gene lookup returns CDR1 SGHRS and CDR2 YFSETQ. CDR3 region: CASSVTGTDSYEQYF. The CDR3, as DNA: TGCGCCAGCAGCGTAACCGGGACAGACTCCTACGAGCAGTACTTC. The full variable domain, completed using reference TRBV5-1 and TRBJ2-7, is KAGVTQTPRYLIKTRGQQVTLSCSPISGHRSVSWYQQTPGQGLQFLFEYFSETQRNKGNFPGRFSGRQFSNSRSEMNVSTLELGDSALYLCASSVTGTDSYEQYFGPGTRLTVT.

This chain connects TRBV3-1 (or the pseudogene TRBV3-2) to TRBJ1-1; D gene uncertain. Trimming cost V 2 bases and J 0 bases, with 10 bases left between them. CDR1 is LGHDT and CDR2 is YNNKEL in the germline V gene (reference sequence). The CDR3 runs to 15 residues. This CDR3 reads CASSQNDLLNTEAFF. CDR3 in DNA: TGTGCCAGCAGCCAAAATGATCTACTGAACACTGAAGCTTTCTTT.

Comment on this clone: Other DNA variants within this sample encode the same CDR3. The CDR3 bases are TGTGCCAGCAGCTTAGGGGACAGCCCCGGCTACGGCTACACCTTC. As protein: CASSLGDSPGYGYTF. The V gene is TRBV7-6, the J gene TRBJ1-2; 7 bases map to TRBD1. Unmatched junction bases numbered 10, after V lost 1 base and J lost 8 bases. CDR3 length: 15 residues. Germline V CDR1 and CDR2: SGHVS, FNYEAQ.

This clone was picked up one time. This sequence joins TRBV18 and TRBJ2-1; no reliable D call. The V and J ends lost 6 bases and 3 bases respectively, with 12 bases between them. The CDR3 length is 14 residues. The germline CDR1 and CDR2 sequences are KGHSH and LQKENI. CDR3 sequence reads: CASSSVFSYNEQFF. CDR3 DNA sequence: TGTGCCAGCTCGAGTGTTTTTAGCTACAATGAGCAGTTCTTC.

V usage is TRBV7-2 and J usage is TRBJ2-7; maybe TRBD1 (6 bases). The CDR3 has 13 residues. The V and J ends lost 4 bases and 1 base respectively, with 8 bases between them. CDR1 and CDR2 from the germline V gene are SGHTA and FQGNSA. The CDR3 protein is CASSSGVSYEQYF. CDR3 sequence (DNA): TGTGCCAGCAGCTCAGGGGTTTCCTACGAGCAGTACTTC.

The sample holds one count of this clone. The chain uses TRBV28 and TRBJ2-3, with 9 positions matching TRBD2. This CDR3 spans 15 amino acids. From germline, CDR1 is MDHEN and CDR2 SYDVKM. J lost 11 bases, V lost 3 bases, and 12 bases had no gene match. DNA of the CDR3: TGTGCCAGCAGTTTCCGGTTTAGCGGGGGCCTGGGGCAGTATTTT. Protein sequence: CASSFRFSGGLGQYF.

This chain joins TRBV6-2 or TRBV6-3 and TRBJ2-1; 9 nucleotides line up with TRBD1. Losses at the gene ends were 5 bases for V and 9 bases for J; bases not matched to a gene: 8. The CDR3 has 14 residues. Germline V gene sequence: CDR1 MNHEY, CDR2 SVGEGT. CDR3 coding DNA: TGTGCCAGCAGTATCGGGACAGGGAGGGGTGAGCAGTTCTTC. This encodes CASSIGTGRGEQFF.

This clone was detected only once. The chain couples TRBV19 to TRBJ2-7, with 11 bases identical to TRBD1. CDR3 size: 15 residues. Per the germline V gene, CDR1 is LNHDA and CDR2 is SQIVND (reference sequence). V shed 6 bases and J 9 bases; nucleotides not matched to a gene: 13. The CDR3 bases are TGTGCCAGTAGCGAAACCGGGACAGGGGGAAGAGTGCAGTACTTC. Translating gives CASSETGTGGRVQYF.

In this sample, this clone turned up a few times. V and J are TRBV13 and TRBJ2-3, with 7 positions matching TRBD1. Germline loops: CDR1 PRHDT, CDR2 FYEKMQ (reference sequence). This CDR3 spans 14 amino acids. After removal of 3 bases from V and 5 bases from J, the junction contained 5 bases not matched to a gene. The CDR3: CASSFGQEGDTQYF. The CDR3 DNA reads TGTGCCAGCAGCTTCGGACAGGAAGGAGATACGCAGTATTTT.

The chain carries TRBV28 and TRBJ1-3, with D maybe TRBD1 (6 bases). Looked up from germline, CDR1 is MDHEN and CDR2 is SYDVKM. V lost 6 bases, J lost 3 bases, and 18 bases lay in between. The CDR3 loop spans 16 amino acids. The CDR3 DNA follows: TGTGCCAGCAGGAAAGACAGGCCCGGGCTTGGAAACACCATATATTTT. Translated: CASRKDRPGLGNTIYF. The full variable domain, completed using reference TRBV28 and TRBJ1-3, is DVKVTQSSRYLVKRTGEKVFLECVQDMDHENMFWYRQDPGLGLRLIYFSYDVKMKEKGDIPEGYSVSREKKERFSLILESASTNQTSMYLCASRKDRPGLGNTIYFGEGSWLTVV.

The CDR3 nucleotides are TGTGCCAGTAGTCCCCAGATTAGGTCGGGAGATACGCAGTATTTT. This codes for CASSPQIRSGDTQYF. The chain employs TRBV19 and TRBJ2-3; D gene uncertain. This CDR3 comprises 15 residues. Germline V gives CDR1 LNHDA, CDR2 SQIVND (reference sequence). Trimming stripped 5 bases from V and 5 bases from J, with 17 bases between.

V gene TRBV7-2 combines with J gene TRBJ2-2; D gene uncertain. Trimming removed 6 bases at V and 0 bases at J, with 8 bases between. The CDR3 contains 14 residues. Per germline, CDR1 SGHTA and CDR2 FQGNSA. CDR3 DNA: TGTGCCAGCAGTCCCACATCGAACACCGGGGAGCTGTTTTTT. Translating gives CASSPTSNTGELFF.

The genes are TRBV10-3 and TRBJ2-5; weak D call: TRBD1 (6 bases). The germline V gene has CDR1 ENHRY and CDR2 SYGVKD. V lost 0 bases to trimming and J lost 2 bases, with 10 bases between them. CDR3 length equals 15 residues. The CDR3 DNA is TGTGCCATCAGTGAGTCGGGCCAGGGGCAAGAGACCCAGTACTTC. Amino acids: CAISESGQGQETQYF.

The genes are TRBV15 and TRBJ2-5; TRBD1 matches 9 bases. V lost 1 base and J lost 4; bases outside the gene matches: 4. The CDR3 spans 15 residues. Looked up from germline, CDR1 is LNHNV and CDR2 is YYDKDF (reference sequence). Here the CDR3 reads CATSRGQGGRETQYF. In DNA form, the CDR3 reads TGTGCCACCAGCAGAGGACAGGGGGGCAGAGAGACCCAGTACTTC.

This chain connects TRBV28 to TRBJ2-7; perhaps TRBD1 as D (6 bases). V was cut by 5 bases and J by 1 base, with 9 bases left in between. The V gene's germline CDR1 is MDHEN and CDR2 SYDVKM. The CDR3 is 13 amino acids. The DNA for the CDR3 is TGTGCCAGCAGTCCGGGACAATCCTACGAGCAGTACTTC. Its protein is CASSPGQSYEQYF.

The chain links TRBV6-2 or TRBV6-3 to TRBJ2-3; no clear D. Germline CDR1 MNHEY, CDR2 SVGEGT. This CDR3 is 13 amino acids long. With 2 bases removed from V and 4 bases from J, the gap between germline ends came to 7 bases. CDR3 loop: CASSYPYPDTQYF. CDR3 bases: TGTGCCAGCAGTTACCCCTATCCAGATACGCAGTATTTT.